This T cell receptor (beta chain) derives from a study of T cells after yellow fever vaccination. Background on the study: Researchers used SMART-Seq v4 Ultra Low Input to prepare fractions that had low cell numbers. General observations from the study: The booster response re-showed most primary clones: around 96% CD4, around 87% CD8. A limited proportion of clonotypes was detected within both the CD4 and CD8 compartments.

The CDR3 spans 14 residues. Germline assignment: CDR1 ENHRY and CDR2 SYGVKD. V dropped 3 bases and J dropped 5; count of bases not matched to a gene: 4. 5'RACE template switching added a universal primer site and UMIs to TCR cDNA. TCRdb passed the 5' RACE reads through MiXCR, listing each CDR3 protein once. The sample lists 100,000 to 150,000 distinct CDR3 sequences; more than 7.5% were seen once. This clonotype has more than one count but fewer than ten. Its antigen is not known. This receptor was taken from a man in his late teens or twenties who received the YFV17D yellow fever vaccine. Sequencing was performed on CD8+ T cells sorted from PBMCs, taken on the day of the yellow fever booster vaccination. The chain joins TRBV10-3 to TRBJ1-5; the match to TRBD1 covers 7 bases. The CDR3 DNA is TGTGCCATCAGTGAAGGGGACAGTGATCAGCCCCAGCATTTT. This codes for CAISEGDSDQPQHF.